Presented here are 5 T cell receptor beta chains from one specimen sequenced in a study of blood T cells in healthy people across ages. A sample-barcoded 5' primer and a J-beta primer mix were used in a second PCR of roughly 6 to 12 cycles. TCRdb processed the 5' RACE reads anew with MiXCR; each CDR3 protein has one entry. The data contain around 870,000 distinct CDR3 sequences, about 30% of them singletons. The specimen was blood. These receptors originate from an elderly woman in good health.

This clonotype was seen many times. V gene TRBV10-1 combines with J gene TRBJ1-2; D may be TRBD1 (5 bases). Germline V gene data show CDR1 as WNHNN and CDR2 as SYGVQD (reference sequence). This CDR3 has 13 amino acids. V shed 6 bases and J shed 7 bases, with 15 bases lying between them. This CDR3 is CASSSGFGSGYTF. CDR3 in DNA: TGCGCCAGCAGCTCAGGGTTTGGGAGTGGCTACACCTTC.

The sample holds a few counts of this clonotype. V usage is TRBV16 and J usage is TRBJ1-2; D ambiguous. This CDR3 spans 16 amino acids. Germline lookup yields CDR1 KGHSY and CDR2 FQNENV. The germline V and J ends were trimmed by 0 bases and 0 bases, with 11 bases remaining between them. CDR3 in DNA: TGTGCCAGCAGCCAATCTGGAGGCACCACTAACTATGGCTACACCTTC. Amino acids: CASSQSGGTTNYGYTF.

Comments on this clonotype: An end of the junction does not agree with germline; a read error may underlie this. The V and J genes are TRBV12-3 or TRBV12-4 and TRBJ2-2; 9 bases are shared with TRBD1. This CDR3 has 15 amino acids. CDR3 sequence (DNA): TGTGCCAGCAGTTCCTACAGGGGGCAGGGCGGGGAGCGGTTTTTT. Translating it yields CASSSYRGQGGERFF.

V is TRBV6-2 or TRBV6-3 and J is TRBJ2-2; 7 nucleotides align to TRBD1. CDR3 size: 14 residues. The germline gives CDR1 MNHEY, CDR2 SVGEGT. V was clipped by 7 bases and J by 0 bases; unmatched bases: 2. This CDR3 is CASTGQANTGELFF. The CDR3 DNA sequence: TGTGCCAGCACTGGACAGGCGAACACCGGGGAGCTGTTTTTT.

This clonotype was seen only a few times. V gene TRBV5-1 combines with J gene TRBJ1-5; 9 positions match TRBD1. The V gene end was trimmed by 4 bases and the J gene end by 8 bases; junction bases not matched to a gene: 4. Germline CDR1 is SGHRS and CDR2 is YFSETQ. The CDR3 runs to 13 residues. The CDR3 loop is CASSTGGGEPQHF. DNA of the CDR3: TGCGCCAGCAGCACAGGGGGCGGTGAGCCCCAGCATTTT.